This T cell receptor (beta chain) came from a study of cytomegalovirus exposure and HLA in healthy donors. Points from the study as a whole: Segments of the TCR beta V type were, in most cases, productive about 87% or about 30% of the time in an earlier analysis.

A word on this clone: Its antigen is currently unknown. Compared with germline, one end of the junction differs, possibly owing to a read error.

60 Vbeta and 13 Jbeta primers were used in PCR. The repertoire was sequenced with immunoSEQ multiplex PCR; TCRdb's copy has only in-frame clones and lacks some. The sample totals about 59,000 clones. Sequenced sample: PBMCs. This sequence originates from a man aged 25 to 45 in good health and CMV-seropositive.

The CDR3 loop reads CASSYTGGNNIYF. The CDR3 DNA sequence: TGTGCCAGCAGTTATACAGGGGGGAACAACATATATTTT. This sequence joins TRBV5-4 and TRBJ1-3, with TRBD1 matching over 8 bases. The CDR3 runs to 13 residues. Germline CDR1 reads SGHNT; CDR2 reads YYREEE (reference sequence).